One sample yielded the 22 T cell receptor beta chains listed below, sequenced in a study of siplizumab effects on memory and regulatory T cells (dated by TCRdb to the late 2010s). Preparation of the library involved the immunoSEQ multiplex PCR assay. This is the immuneACCESS table as TCRdb keeps it, with only in-frame sequences that have V and J called. A part of the clones is gone; compared with another copy, unresolved V genes explain less than half, and the rest is unexplained. A total of 65,000 to 90,000 clones appear in this sample, around 93% of them only once. The top ten clonotypes cover around 5% of the sample. The sequencing input was CD8+ T cells sorted from blood. The receptors here all came from a human donor in good health.

The chain links TRBV5-4 to TRBJ1-5, with D unresolved. V lost 5 bases, J lost 0 bases, and 9 bases lay in between. The CDR3 length is 14 residues. Germline V gives CDR1 SGHNT, CDR2 YYREEE (reference sequence). The CDR3 is CASSETGSNQPQHF. The CDR3 DNA reads as TGTGCCAGCAGTGAGACGGGTAGCAATCAGCCCCAGCATTTT.

This chain uses TRBV5-1 with TRBJ2-5; tentatively, D is TRBD1 (6 bases). The last part of the DNA fits TRBJ2-7 better; the J call may be wrong. Germline V lookup: CDR1 SGHRS, CDR2 YFSETQ. The CDR3 consists of 16 residues. The CDR3 nucleotides read TGCGCCAGCAGCCAACCATTAGACAGGCCCAGCTACGAGCAGTACTTC. Translation: CASSQPLDRPSYEQYF.

The chain employs TRBV4-1 and TRBJ2-5; 10 bases map to TRBD2. CDR1 is MGHRA, CDR2 YSYEKL, per germline. The trim removed 0 bases at V and 9 bases at J, leaving 10 bases unmatched. The CDR3 has 16 amino acids. The CDR3, as DNA: TGCGCCAGCAGCCAAGATGGGGGACTAGCGCCCGGGGCCCAGTACTTC. Protein: CASSQDGGLAPGAQYF.

The chain joins TRBV27 to TRBJ1-5; 10 bases align to TRBD1. The germline V gene encodes CDR1 MNHEY and CDR2 SMNVEV (reference sequence). The V gene end was trimmed by 5 bases and the J gene end by 0 bases; junction bases not matched to a gene: 13. The CDR3 has 19 residues. The CDR3 DNA sequence: TGTGCCAGCAGTCTAGGTCCGGGACAGGGGTCGGGTAGCAATCAGCCCCAGCATTTT. This translates into CASSLGPGQGSGSNQPQHF.

The chain joins TRBV7-3 to TRBJ2-2; D unresolved. The germline CDR1 and CDR2 sequences are SGHTA and FQGTGA. There are 11 residues in the CDR3. Trimming removed 3 bases at V and 7 bases at J, with 3 bases between. CDR3 nucleotides: TGTGCCAGCAGCTTCGGCGGGGAGCTGTTTTTT. Translation gives CASSFGGELFF. Together with reference TRBV7-3 and TRBJ2-2, the CDR3 gives the full variable domain: GAGVSQTPSNKVTEKGKYVELRCDPISGHTALYWYRQSLGQGPEFLIYFQGTGAADDSGLPNDRFFAVRPEGSVSTLKIQRTERGDSAVYLCASSFGGELFFGEGSRLTVL.

V usage is TRBV5-1 and J usage is TRBJ2-3, with 11 bases matching TRBD1. This CDR3 region has 22 residues. Per germline, CDR1 SGHRS and CDR2 YFSETQ. The ends lost 0 bases at V and 2 bases at J; junction bases unmatched: 20. The CDR3 DNA reads TGCGCCAGCAGCTTGGGGACAGGGGGCGGCGGTTTCTCGGGACTACACACAGATACGCAGTATTTT. It codes for CASSLGTGGGGFSGLHTDTQYF. The variable domain in full, completed from reference TRBV5-1 and TRBJ2-3, reads KAGVTQTPRYLIKTRGQQVTLSCSPISGHRSVSWYQQTPGQGLQFLFEYFSETQRNKGNFPGRFSGRQFSNSRSEMNVSTLELGDSALYLCASSLGTGGGGFSGLHTDTQYFGPGTRLTVL.

The gene calls are TRBV9 and TRBJ2-1, with D unclear. CDR1 is SGDLS and CDR2 is YYNGEE in the germline V gene. The CDR3 extends over 15 amino acids. V was clipped by 1 base and J by 10 bases, with 18 bases between them. The CDR3 loop is CASSVSTLGSREQFF. CDR3 DNA: TGTGCCAGCAGCGTATCGACGTTGGGATCGCGAGAGCAGTTCTTC.

The gene calls are TRBV19 and TRBJ2-7, with D perhaps assigned TRBD1 or TRBD2 (6 bases each). In germline, CDR1 is LNHDA, CDR2 SQIVND (reference sequence). The V and J ends lost 11 bases and 0 bases respectively, with 17 bases between them. This CDR3 comprises 14 residues. CDR3 amino acids: CAPIGGPPSYEQYF. The DNA of the CDR3 is TGTGCCCCTATAGGGGGGCCCCCCTCCTACGAGCAGTACTTC. Based on the CDR3 plus reference TRBV19 and TRBJ2-7, the full variable domain is DGGITQSPKYLFRKEGQNVTLSCEQNLNHDAMYWYRQDPGQGLRLIYYSQIVNDFQKGDIAEGYSVSREKKESFPLTVTSAQKNPTAFYLCAPIGGPPSYEQYFGPGTRLTVT.

The gene calls are TRBV6-5 and TRBJ2-5, with TRBD2 matching 11 bases. Germline CDR1 reads MNHEY; CDR2 reads SVGAGI. V lost 5 bases and J lost 8; bases outside the gene matches: 7. The CDR3 totals 14 residues. The CDR3 here is CASSDSGGASTQYF. The DNA for the CDR3 is TGTGCCAGCAGTGATAGCGGGGGGGCTAGCACCCAGTACTTC.

The chain uses TRBV4-1 and TRBJ2-1; 12 bases are shared with TRBD2. The trim removed 4 bases at V and 7 bases at J, leaving 8 bases unmatched. The V gene's germline CDR1 is MGHRA and CDR2 YSYEKL. The CDR3 has 16 amino acids. The CDR3 coding sequence is TGCGCCAGCAGCCCGACGGCTAGCGGGGGGGGTAATGAGCAGTTCTTC. Amino acid sequence: CASSPTASGGGNEQFF.

The chain has TRBV7-3 and TRBJ1-5; D gene ambiguous. Germline V gene data show CDR1 as SGHTA and CDR2 as FQGTGA. CDR3 length equals 13 residues. Trimming took 2 bases from V and 6 from J, leaving 8 bases between them. The CDR3 spells CASSLGSGQPQHF. DNA of the CDR3: TGTGCCAGCAGCTTAGGATCAGGTCAGCCCCAGCATTTT.

The rearrangement uses TRBV2 and TRBJ2-5; TRBD1 matches at 8 bases. From germline, CDR1 is SNHLY and CDR2 FYNNEI. The CDR3 length is 13 residues. V gave up 6 bases and J gave up 3 bases; unmatched junction bases: 3. CDR3 coding DNA: TGTGCCAGCAGAGAGACAGGGGAAGAGACCCAGTACTTC. Translating gives CASRETGEETQYF.

This chain connects TRBV15 to TRBJ1-5; D is uncertain. Trimming removed 0 bases at V and 6 bases at J, with 6 bases between. Germline-derived CDR1 and CDR2 are LNHNV and YYDKDF (reference sequence). This CDR3 has 13 amino acids. CDR3 region: CATSRDKGQPQHF. The DNA of the CDR3 is TGTGCCACCAGCAGAGATAAAGGTCAGCCCCAGCATTTT.

CDR3 loop: CASSEGSEVAGQNGYF. The CDR3 DNA is TGCGCCAGCAGTGAGGGATCAGAGGTAGCGGGGCAAAACGGGTATTTT. V is TRBV10-2 and J is TRBJ2-3; 8 nucleotides align to TRBD2. The V gene's germline CDR1 is WSHSY and CDR2 SAAADI. Trimming at V came to 2 bases and at J to 14 bases, leaving 18 bases not matched to a gene. The CDR3 runs 16 residues.

DNA of the CDR3: TGTGCCAGCAGTTGGGCGGGGCGGGAGCAGTACTTC. The encoded protein is CASSWAGREQYF. The genes are TRBV27 and TRBJ2-7; TRBD2 might be the D (6 bases). The length of the CDR3 is 12 residues. V was trimmed by 4 bases and J by 7 bases, leaving 11 bases between them. CDR1 is MNHEY and CDR2 is SMNVEV in the germline V gene (reference sequence).

The chain employs TRBV5-4 and TRBJ2-5; 9 bases agree with TRBD2. This CDR3 has 15 amino acids. The germline V gene has CDR1 SGHNT and CDR2 YYREEE (reference sequence). The V gene end was trimmed by 0 bases and the J gene end by 5 bases; junction bases not matched to a gene: 5. CDR3 nucleotide sequence: TGTGCCAGCAGCTTGGGGACTAGCGTGGTGGAGACCCAGTACTTC. Residues: CASSLGTSVVETQYF.

The chain joins TRBV7-2 to TRBJ2-5; a possible D gene is TRBD2 (6 bases). Germline V lookup: CDR1 SGHTA, CDR2 FQGNSA. The CDR3 has 15 amino acids. V was trimmed by 3 bases and J by 5 bases, leaving 16 bases between them. CDR3 sequence reads: CASSFPEAAGETQYF. CDR3 DNA: TGTGCCAGCAGCTTCCCCGAGGCAGCGGGCGAGACCCAGTACTTC.

The V call is TRBV30, the J call TRBJ1-5; D unresolved. This CDR3 comprises 13 residues. Germline V gene data show CDR1 as GTSNPN and CDR2 as SVGIG (reference sequence). V lost 0 bases and J 4 bases, leaving 7 bases between the germline ends. Here the CDR3 reads CAWSVGGNQPQHF. The CDR3 region has the DNA TGTGCCTGGAGTGTAGGCGGGAATCAGCCCCAGCATTTT.

The V and J genes are TRBV4-2 and TRBJ1-2; 8 bases are shared with TRBD1. This CDR3 is built from 15 residues. V lost 3 bases to trimming and J lost 4 bases; unmatched junction nucleotides: 7. In germline, CDR1 is LGHNA, CDR2 YNFKEQ. CDR3 sequence reads: CASSQGDRPLYGYTF. As DNA, the CDR3 is TGTGCCAGCAGCCAGGGGGACAGGCCTCTCTATGGCTACACCTTC.

The V and J genes are TRBV5-1 and TRBJ2-2; 8 bases match TRBD2. The V and J ends lost 4 bases and 4 bases, in that order; junction bases with no gene match: 9. Germline loops: CDR1 SGHRS, CDR2 YFSETQ. This CDR3 has 16 amino acids. The DNA for the CDR3 is TGCGCCAGCAGCCCTCCTGGAGCGGGGGTCACCGGGGAGCTGTTTTTT. Its translation: CASSPPGAGVTGELFF.

V gene TRBV4-3 combines with J gene TRBJ2-1, with D tentatively TRBD2 (5 bases). The germline V gene has CDR1 LGHNA and CDR2 YSLEER. The CDR3 spans 11 residues. The germline V and J ends were trimmed by 10 bases and 9 bases, with 13 bases remaining between them. In DNA, the CDR3 is TGCGCCACCGGGGATGGGATTGAGCAGTTCTTC. The encoded protein is CATGDGIEQFF.

The V call is TRBV15, the J call TRBJ1-1; D is possibly TRBD1 (5 bases). The germline V gene has CDR1 LNHNV and CDR2 YYDKDF (reference sequence). CDR3 length: 15 amino acids. V lost 5 bases to trimming and J lost 4 bases, with 17 bases between them. The CDR3 bases are TGTGCCACCAGCCTTGCGCAGGGCTATACCACTGAAGCTTTCTTT. It specifies CATSLAQGYTTEAFF. The complete variable domain, with remaining parts taken from reference TRBV15 and TRBJ1-1, reads DAMVIQNPRYQVTQFGKPVTLSCSQTLNHNVMYWYQQKSSQAPKLLFHYYDKDFNNEADTPDNFQSRRPNTSFCFLDIRSPGLGDTAMYLCATSLAQGYTTEAFFGQGTRLTVV.